This T cell receptor beta chain was sequenced for a study of T-cell reconstitution after alpha-beta-depleted transplantation in children. Unique molecular identifiers were used to barcode this TCRbeta library. TCRdb reanalysed the PCR reads using MiXCR and keeps one entry per CDR3 protein. Found here are around 480,000 distinct CDR3 sequences, 30% to 35% of them singletons; the top ten hold 2% to 3%. Germline CDR1 SGHRS, CDR2 YFSETQ. The CDR3 has 14 amino acids. V lost 0 bases, J lost 3 bases, and 2 bases stayed unmatched. Sequenced material: PBMCs from the stem cell graft donor, taken from the stem cell graft. The clonotype comes from a human donor who donated a stem cell graft to a child with aplastic anemia. The chain is built from TRBV5-1 and TRBJ2-7; 8 bases agree with TRBD2. The chain's CDR3 is CASSLVAGSYEQYF. DNA for the CDR3: TGCGCCAGCAGCTTGGTAGCGGGAAGCTACGAGCAGTACTTC.